Presented here are 15 T cell receptor beta chains from one specimen sequenced in a study of blood T cell repertoires in COVID-19. The protocol was immunoSEQ multiplex PCR, while the TCRdb copy is restricted to in-frame clones and leaves out a portion. The sample records about 140,000 clones, 80% being singletons. Sequenced material: peripheral blood. These receptor sequences come from a man in his 70s who had recovered from COVID-19.

This sequence joins TRBV2 and TRBJ1-1; possibly TRBD1 for D (6 bases). V lost 4 bases to trimming and J lost 2 bases, with 11 bases between them. This CDR3 comprises 14 residues. Germline V lookup: CDR1 SNHLY, CDR2 FYNNEI. CDR3 DNA: TGTGCCAGCAGTGTGGGGGCAATCAACACTGAAGCTTTCTTT. As protein: CASSVGAINTEAFF.

This clone has a handful of counts. This chain uses TRBV18 with TRBJ2-7; 7 bases match TRBD1. Germline-derived CDR1 and CDR2 are KGHSH and LQKENI. The CDR3 extends over 13 amino acids. With 6 bases clipped from V and 1 base from J, the junction kept 3 bases outside the gene matches. The CDR3 loop is CASSPGQSYEQYF. CDR3 nucleotides: TGTGCCAGCTCTCCGGGACAGTCCTACGAGCAGTACTTC.

The rearrangement joins TRBV4-2 to TRBJ2-5, with 16 bases matching TRBD2. Germline CDR1 and CDR2: LGHNA and YNFKEQ. The CDR3 length is 17 residues. V shed 3 bases and J 2 bases; nucleotides not matched to a gene: 3. CDR3 sequence: CASSHGTSGRVQETQYF. Here the CDR3 DNA reads TGTGCCAGCAGCCATGGGACTAGCGGGAGGGTTCAAGAGACCCAGTACTTC.

This clone was counted between two and nine times. This chain uses TRBV11-3 with TRBJ2-3, with TRBD1 as a possible D gene (6 bases). V shed 5 bases and J shed 5 bases, with 14 bases lying between them. In germline, CDR1 is SGHNT, CDR2 YENEEA. This CDR3 spans 14 amino acids. The CDR3 sequence is CASSITNREDTQYF. The CDR3 DNA is TGTGCCAGCAGCATAACGAACAGGGAAGATACGCAGTATTTT.

This clone appeared a single time. This chain links TRBV7-8 with TRBJ1-2, with D possibly TRBD1 on 5 matching bases. In germline, CDR1 is SGHVS, CDR2 FQNEAQ. Trimming stripped 5 bases from V and 6 bases from J, with 16 bases between. This CDR3 contains 14 residues. The CDR3 coding sequence is TGTGCCAGCAGCCAGACCCTGTGGGGGGATGGCTACACCTTC. It is translated as CASSQTLWGDGYTF.

This chain joins TRBV27 and TRBJ2-2, with 7 bases that match TRBD1. Trimming took 2 bases from V and 2 from J; bases not matched to a gene: 5. CDR1 and CDR2 from the germline V gene are MNHEY and SMNVEV (reference sequence). This CDR3 comprises 16 residues. CDR3 region: CASSLRTGVNTGELFF. The CDR3 bases are TGTGCCAGCAGTTTAAGGACAGGAGTTAACACCGGGGAGCTGTTTTTT.

The chain employs TRBV29-1 and TRBJ2-1; 9 bases line up with TRBD1. CDR3 length: 15 amino acids. Looked up from germline, CDR1 is SQVTM and CDR2 is ANQGSEA. The ends lost 1 base at V and 7 bases at J; junction bases unmatched: 8. The CDR3 DNA follows: TGCAGCGTTGAAGTCAGAGGGACAGGGTGGAATGAGCAGTTCTTC. Encoded protein: CSVEVRGTGWNEQFF.

With regard to this clone: Other DNA sequences within the sample encode an identical CDR3. This chain joins TRBV20-1 and TRBJ2-7; D perhaps matches TRBD1 (6 bases). In germline, CDR1 is DFQATT, CDR2 SNEGSKA (reference sequence). The CDR3 contains 11 residues. The V end lost 2 bases, the J end lost 7 bases, and 9 bases lay between the germline ends. CDR3 DNA sequence: TGCAGTGCTAGAACAGGGAGTGAGCAGTACTTC. Translated: CSARTGSEQYF.

CDR3 loop: CASSPRLALTKNIQYF. CDR3 in DNA: TGTGCCAGCAGTCCAAGACTAGCGTTAACCAAAAACATTCAGTACTTC. The chain couples TRBV27 to TRBJ2-4; TRBD2 matches 8 bases. This CDR3 spans 16 amino acids. The V gene's germline CDR1 is MNHEY and CDR2 SMNVEV (reference sequence). The trim removed 5 bases at V and 2 bases at J, leaving 8 bases unmatched.

The chain uses TRBV7-2 and TRBJ2-7; 10 nucleotides line up with TRBD2. Germline V gene sequence: CDR1 SGHTA, CDR2 FQGNSA. V shed 2 bases and J 3 bases; nucleotides not matched to a gene: 13. This CDR3 has 18 residues. This CDR3 reads CASSLRQGSGRASYEQYF. CDR3 in DNA: TGTGCCAGCAGCTTACGTCAGGGAAGCGGGAGGGCCAGCTACGAGCAGTACTTC.

The V and J genes are TRBV7-8 and TRBJ1-4, with TRBD1 as a possible D gene (5 bases). Germline values: CDR1 SGHVS, CDR2 FQNEAQ. CDR3 length: 13 residues. V shed 2 bases and J shed 11 bases, with 12 bases lying between them. The CDR3, as DNA: TGTGCCAGCAGCTTACGATGGGGGGATAAACTGTTTTTT. This codes for CASSLRWGDKLFF.

This chain links TRBV19 with TRBJ1-6; perhaps TRBD1 as D (5 bases). Germline CDR1 reads LNHDA; CDR2 reads SQIVND (reference sequence). The CDR3 runs 14 residues. V lost 6 bases and J 10 bases, leaving 16 bases between the germline ends. CDR3 DNA sequence: TGTGCCAGTAGGCCCCTGGAGGGGAGCTCACCCCTCCACTTT. Its translation: CASRPLEGSSPLHF.

The chain links TRBV7-9 to TRBJ2-3; the D gene is possibly TRBD2 (6 bases). V was pared by 5 bases and J by 0 bases, with 18 bases between. Germline lookup yields CDR1 SEHNR and CDR2 FQNEAQ (reference sequence). The CDR3 spans 17 residues. CDR3 sequence (DNA): TGTGCCAGCAGCCCAGTCAGGGCGGGATCTAGCACAGATACGCAGTATTTT. It is translated as CASSPVRAGSSTDTQYF.

This clone was found a few times. The chain is built from TRBV6-5 and TRBJ1-1; D gene ambiguous. Germline V CDR1 and CDR2: MNHEY, SVGAGI. CDR3 size: 13 residues. V was cut by 6 bases and J by 0 bases, with 8 bases left in between. The CDR3 sequence is CASSKTLNTEAFF. The DNA of the CDR3 is TGTGCCAGCAGCAAGACACTGAACACTGAAGCTTTCTTT.

The count of this clone is one. The V and J genes are TRBV7-2 and TRBJ2-7, with 8 bases that match TRBD1. Germline CDR1 is SGHTA and CDR2 is FQGNSA. Losses at the gene ends were 3 bases for V and 2 bases for J; bases not matched to a gene: 3. There are 14 residues in the CDR3. CDR3 in amino acids: CASSLGTGAYEQYF. The CDR3 DNA reads TGTGCCAGCAGCTTGGGGACAGGCGCCTACGAGCAGTACTTC. The full variable domain, with the rest looked up from reference TRBV7-2 and TRBJ2-7, is GAGVSQSPSNKVTEKGKDVELRCDPISGHTALYWYRQSLGQGLEFLIYFQGNSAPDKSGLPSDRFSAERTGGSVSTLTIQRTQQEDSAVYLCASSLGTGAYEQYFGPGTRLTVT.